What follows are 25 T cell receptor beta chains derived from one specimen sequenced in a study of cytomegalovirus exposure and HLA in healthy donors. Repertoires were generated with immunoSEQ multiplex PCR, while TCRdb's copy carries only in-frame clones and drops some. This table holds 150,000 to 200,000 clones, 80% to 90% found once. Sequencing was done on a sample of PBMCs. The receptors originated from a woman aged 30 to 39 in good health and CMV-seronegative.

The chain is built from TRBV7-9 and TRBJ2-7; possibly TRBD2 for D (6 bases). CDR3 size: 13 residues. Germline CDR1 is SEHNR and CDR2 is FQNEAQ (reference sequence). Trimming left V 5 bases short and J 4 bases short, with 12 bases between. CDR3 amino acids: CASSRGLLYEQYF. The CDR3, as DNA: TGTGCCAGCAGCCGGGGACTCCTATACGAGCAGTACTTC.

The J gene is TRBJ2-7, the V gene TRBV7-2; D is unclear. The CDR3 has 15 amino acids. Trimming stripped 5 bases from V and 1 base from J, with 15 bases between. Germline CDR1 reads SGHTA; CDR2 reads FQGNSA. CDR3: CASSPHREVSYEQYF. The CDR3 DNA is TGTGCCAGCAGCCCCCACCGAGAGGTGTCCTACGAGCAGTACTTC.

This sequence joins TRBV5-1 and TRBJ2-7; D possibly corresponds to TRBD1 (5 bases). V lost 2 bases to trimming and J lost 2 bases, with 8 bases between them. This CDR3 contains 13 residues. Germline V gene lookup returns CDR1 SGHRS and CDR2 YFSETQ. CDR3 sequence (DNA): TGCGCCAGCAGCTTTGACAGAACCTACGAGCAGTACTTC. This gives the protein CASSFDRTYEQYF.

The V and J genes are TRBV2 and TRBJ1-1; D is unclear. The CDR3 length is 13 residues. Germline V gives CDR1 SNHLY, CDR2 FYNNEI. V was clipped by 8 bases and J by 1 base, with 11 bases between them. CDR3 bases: TGTGCCAGCCTCAGGTTTTCGAACACTGAAGCTTTCTTT. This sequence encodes CASLRFSNTEAFF.

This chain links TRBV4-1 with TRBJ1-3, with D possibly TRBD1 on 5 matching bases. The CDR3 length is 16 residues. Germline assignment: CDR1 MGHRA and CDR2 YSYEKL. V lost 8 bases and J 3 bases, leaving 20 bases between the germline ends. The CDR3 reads CASSHITQAGGNTIYF. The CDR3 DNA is TGCGCCAGCTCTCACATCACACAGGCAGGTGGAAACACCATATATTTT.

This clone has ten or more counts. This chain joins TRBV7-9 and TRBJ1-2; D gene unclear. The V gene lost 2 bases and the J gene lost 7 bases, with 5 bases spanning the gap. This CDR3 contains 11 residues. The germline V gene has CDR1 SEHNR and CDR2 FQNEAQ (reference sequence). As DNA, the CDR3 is TGTGCCAGCAGCTTACAGGCTGGCTACACCTTC. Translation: CASSLQAGYTF.

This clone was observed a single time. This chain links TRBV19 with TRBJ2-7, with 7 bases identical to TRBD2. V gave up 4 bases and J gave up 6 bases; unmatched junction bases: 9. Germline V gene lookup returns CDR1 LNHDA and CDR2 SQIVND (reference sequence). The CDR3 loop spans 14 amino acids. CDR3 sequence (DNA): TGTGCCAGTAGTACTGTGGGGGGGAGGGGCGAGCAGTACTTC. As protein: CASSTVGGRGEQYF. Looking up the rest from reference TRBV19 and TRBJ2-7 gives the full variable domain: DGGITQSPKYLFRKEGQNVTLSCEQNLNHDAMYWYRQDPGQGLRLIYYSQIVNDFQKGDIAEGYSVSREKKESFPLTVTSAQKNPTAFYLCASSTVGGRGEQYFGPGTRLTVT.

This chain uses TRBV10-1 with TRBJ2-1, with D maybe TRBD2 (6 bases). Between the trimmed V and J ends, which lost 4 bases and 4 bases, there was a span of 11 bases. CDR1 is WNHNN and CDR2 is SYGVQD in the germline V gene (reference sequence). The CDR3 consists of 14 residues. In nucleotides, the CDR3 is TGCGCCAGCAGTGCGGAGGGCCATTACAATGAGCAGTTCTTC. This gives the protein CASSAEGHYNEQFF.

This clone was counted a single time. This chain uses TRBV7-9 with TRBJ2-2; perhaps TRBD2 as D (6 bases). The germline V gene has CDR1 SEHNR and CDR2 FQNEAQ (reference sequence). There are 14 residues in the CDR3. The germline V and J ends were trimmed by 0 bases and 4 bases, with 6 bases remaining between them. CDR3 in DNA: TGTGCCAGCAGCTTAGCGCGGGGCACCGGGGAGCTGTTTTTT. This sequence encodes CASSLARGTGELFF.

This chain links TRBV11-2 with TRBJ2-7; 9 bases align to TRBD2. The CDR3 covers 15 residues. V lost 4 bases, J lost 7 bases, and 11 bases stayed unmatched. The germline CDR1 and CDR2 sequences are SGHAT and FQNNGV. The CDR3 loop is CASSSTLAGDREQYF. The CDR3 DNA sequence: TGTGCCAGCAGCTCCACCTTAGCGGGAGACAGGGAGCAGTACTTC. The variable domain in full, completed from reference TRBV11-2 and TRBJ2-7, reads EAGVAQSPRYKIIEKRQSVAFWCNPISGHATLYWYQQILGQGPKLLIQFQNNGVVDDSQLPKDRFSAERLKGVDSTLKIQPAKLEDSAVYLCASSSTLAGDREQYFGPGTRLTVT.

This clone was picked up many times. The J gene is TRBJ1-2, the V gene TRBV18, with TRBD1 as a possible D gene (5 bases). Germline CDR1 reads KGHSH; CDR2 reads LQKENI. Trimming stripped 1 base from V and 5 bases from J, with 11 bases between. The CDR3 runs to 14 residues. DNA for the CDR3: TGTGCCAGCTCACCACGGGCAGGGTCATATGGCTACACCTTC. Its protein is CASSPRAGSYGYTF. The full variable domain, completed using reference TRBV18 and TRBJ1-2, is NAGVMQNPRHLVRRRGQEARLRCSPMKGHSHVYWYRQLPEEGLKFMVYLQKENIIDESGMPKERFSAEFPKEGPSILRIQQVVRGDSAAYFCASSPRAGSYGYTFGSGTRLTVV.

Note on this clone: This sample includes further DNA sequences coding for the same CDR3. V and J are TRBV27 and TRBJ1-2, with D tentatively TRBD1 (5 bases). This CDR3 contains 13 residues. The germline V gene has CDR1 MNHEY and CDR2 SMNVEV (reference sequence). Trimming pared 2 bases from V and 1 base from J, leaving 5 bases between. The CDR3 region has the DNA TGTGCCAGCAGTTTACAGGGTAACTATGGCTACACCTTC. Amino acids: CASSLQGNYGYTF.

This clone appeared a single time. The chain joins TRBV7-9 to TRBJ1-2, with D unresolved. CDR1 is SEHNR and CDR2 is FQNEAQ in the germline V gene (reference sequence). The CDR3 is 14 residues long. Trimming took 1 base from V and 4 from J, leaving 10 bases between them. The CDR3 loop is CASSLELGSYGYTF. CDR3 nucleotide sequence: TGTGCCAGCAGCTTAGAGTTAGGGAGCTATGGCTACACCTTC.

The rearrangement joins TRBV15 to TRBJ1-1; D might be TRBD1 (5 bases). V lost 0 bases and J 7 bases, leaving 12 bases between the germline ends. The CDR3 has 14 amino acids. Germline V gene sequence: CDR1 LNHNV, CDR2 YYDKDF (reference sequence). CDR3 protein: CATSRDDRGGEAFF. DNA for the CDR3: TGTGCCACCAGCAGAGACGACAGAGGCGGTGAAGCTTTCTTT.

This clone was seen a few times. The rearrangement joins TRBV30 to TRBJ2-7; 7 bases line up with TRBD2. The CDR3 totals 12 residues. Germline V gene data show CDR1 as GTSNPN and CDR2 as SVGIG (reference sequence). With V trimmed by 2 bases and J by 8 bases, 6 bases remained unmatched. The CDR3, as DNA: TGTGCCTGGAGTCCGTGGGAGGGGAAGCAGTACTTC. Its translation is CAWSPWEGKQYF.

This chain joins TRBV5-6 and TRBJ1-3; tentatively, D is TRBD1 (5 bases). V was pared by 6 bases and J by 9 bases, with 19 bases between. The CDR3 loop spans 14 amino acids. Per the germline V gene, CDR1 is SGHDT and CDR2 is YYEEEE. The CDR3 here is CASTSGGAGGTIYF. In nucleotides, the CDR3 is TGTGCCAGCACCTCGGGAGGGGCCGGGGGCACCATATATTTT.

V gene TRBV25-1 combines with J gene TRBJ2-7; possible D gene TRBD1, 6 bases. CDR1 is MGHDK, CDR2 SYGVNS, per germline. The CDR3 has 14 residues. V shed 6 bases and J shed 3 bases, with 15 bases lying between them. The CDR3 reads CASRETGYFYEQYF. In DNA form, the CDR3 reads TGTGCCAGCAGGGAGACAGGTTATTTCTACGAGCAGTACTTC.

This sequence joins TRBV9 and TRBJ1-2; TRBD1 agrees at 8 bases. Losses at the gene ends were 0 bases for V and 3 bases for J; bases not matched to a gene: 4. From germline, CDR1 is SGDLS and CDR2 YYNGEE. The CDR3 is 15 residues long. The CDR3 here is CASSVDSGGYYGYTF. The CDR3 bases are TGTGCCAGCAGCGTAGATTCAGGGGGCTACTATGGCTACACCTTC.

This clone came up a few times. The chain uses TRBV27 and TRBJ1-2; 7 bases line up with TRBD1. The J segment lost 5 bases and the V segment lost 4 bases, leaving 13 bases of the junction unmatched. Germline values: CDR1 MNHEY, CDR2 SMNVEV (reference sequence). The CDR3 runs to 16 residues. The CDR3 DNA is TGTGCCAGCAGTTCCCCACGACAGGGTAAAGCTTATGGCTACACCTTC. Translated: CASSSPRQGKAYGYTF.

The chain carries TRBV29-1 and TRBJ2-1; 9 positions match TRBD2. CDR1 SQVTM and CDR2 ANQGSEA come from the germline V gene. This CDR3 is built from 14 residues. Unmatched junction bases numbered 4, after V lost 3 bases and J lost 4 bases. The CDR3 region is CSVDGTSIYNEQFF. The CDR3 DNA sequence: TGCAGCGTTGATGGGACTAGCATTTACAATGAGCAGTTCTTC.

The CDR3 coding sequence is TGTGCCAGCAGCGTAGGGACAGGGAACTATGGCTACACCTTC. It yields the protein CASSVGTGNYGYTF. The chain is built from TRBV9 and TRBJ1-2; 8 bases are shared with TRBD1. The CDR3 runs to 14 residues. CDR1 and CDR2 from the germline V gene are SGDLS and YYNGEE. J gave up 2 bases and V 0 bases, and 0 bases lay outside the gene matches.

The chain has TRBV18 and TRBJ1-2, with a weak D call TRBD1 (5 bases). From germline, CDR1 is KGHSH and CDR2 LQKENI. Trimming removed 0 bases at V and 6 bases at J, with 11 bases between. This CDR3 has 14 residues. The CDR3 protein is CASSPPGRGNGYTF. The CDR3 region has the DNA TGTGCCAGCTCACCACCCGGTCGGGGGAATGGCTACACCTTC.

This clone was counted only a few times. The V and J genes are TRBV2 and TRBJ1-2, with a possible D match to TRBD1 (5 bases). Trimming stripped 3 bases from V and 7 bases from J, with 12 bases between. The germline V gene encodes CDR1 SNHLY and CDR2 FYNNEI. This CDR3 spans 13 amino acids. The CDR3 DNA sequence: TGTGCCAGCAGTGAGCGGGGGACGGGTGGCTACACCTTC. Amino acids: CASSERGTGGYTF.

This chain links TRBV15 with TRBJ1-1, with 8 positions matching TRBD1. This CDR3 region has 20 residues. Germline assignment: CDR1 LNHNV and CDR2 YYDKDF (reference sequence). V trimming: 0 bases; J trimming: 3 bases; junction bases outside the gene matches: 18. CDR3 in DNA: TGTGCCACCAGCAGAGAACCTCCCCCTGGACAGGGTGCGCCGTACACTGAAGCTTTCTTT. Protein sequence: CATSREPPPGQGAPYTEAFF.

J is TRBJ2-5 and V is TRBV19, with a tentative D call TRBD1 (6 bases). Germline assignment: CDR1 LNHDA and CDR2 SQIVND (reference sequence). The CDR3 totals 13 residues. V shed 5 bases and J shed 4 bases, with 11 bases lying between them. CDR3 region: CASSVAGAETQYF. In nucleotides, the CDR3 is TGTGCCAGTAGTGTGGCAGGGGCAGAGACCCAGTACTTC.